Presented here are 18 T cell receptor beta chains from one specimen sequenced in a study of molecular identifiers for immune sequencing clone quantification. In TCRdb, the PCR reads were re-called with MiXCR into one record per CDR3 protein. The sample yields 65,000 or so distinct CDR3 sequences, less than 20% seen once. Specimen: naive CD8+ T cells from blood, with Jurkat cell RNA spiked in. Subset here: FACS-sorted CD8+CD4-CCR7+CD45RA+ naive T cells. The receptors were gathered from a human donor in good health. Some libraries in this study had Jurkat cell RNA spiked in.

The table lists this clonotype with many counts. The CDR3 loop is CASRSSRSTQKKTGELFF. CDR3 nucleotides: TGTGCCAGCAGATCCTCCAGGTCGACCCAAAAAAAGACCGGGGAGCTGTTTTTT. This sequence joins TRBV11-2 and TRBJ2-2; no definite D call. Germline V CDR1 and CDR2: SGHAT, FQNNGV. V lost 6 bases, J lost 5 bases, and 25 bases lay in between. The CDR3 loop spans 18 amino acids.

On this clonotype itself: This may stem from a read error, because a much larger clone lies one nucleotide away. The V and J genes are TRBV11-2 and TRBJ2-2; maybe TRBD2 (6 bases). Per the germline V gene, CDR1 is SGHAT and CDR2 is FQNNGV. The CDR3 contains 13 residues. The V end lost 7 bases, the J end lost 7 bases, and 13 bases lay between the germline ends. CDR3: CASNSSVVGELFF. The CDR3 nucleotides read TGTGCCAGCAACTCTAGCGTCGTCGGGGAGCTGTTTTTT. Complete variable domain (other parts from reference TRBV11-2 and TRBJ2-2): EAGVAQSPRYKIIEKRQSVAFWCNPISGHATLYWYQQILGQGPKLLIQFQNNGVVDDSQLPKDRFSAERLKGVDSTLKIQPAKLEDSAVYLCASNSSVVGELFFGEGSRLTVL.

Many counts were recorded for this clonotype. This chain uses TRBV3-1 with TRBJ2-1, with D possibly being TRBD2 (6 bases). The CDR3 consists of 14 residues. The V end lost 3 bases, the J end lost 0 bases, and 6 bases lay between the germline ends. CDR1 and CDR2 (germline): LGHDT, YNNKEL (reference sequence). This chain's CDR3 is CASSQTSSYNEQFF. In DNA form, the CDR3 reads TGTGCCAGCAGCCAGACTAGCTCCTACAATGAGCAGTTCTTC.

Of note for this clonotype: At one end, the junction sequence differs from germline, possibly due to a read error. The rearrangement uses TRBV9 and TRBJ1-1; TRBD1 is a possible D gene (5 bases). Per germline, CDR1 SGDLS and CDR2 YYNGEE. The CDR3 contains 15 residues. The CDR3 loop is CASRVGPGVGTEAFF. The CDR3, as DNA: TGTGCCAGCAGGGTAGGGCCGGGGGTAGGCACTGAAGCTTTCTTT.

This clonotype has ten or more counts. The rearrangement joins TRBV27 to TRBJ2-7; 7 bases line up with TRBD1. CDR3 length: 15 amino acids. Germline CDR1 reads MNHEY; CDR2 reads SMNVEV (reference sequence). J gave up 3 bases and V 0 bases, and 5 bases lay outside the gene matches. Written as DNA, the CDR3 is TGTGCCAGCAGTTTATCGACAGGGAACATCTACGAGCAGTACTTC. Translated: CASSLSTGNIYEQYF.

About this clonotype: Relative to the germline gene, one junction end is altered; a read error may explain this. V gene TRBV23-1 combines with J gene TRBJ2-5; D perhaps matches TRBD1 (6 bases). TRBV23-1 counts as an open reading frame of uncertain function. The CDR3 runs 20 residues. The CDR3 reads CPSSQSSGTRGSTRTETQYF. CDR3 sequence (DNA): TGCCCCAGCAGTCAATCGAGTGGTACTAGGGGGAGTACGAGGACAGAGACCCAGTACTTC.

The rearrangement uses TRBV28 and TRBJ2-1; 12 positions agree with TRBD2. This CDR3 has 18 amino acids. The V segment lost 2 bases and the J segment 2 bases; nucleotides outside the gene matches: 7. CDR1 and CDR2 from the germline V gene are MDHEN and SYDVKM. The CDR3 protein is CASSLRGLAGGTYNEQFF. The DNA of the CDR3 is TGTGCCAGCAGTTTACGCGGGCTAGCGGGAGGGACCTACAATGAGCAGTTCTTC.

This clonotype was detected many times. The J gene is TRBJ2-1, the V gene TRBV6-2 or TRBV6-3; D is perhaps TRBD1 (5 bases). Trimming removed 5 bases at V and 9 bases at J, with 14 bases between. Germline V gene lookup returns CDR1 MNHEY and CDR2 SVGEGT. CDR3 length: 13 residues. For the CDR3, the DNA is TGTGCCAGCAGTCTCGGCCGAAGGGGTGAGCAGTTCTTC. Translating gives CASSLGRRGEQFF.

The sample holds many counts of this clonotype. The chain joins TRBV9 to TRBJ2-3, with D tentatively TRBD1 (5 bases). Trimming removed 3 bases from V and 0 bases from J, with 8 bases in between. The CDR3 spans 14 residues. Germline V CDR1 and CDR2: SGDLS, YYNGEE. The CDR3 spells CASSASGSTDTQYF. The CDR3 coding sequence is TGTGCCAGCAGCGCTTCAGGGAGCACAGATACGCAGTATTTT.

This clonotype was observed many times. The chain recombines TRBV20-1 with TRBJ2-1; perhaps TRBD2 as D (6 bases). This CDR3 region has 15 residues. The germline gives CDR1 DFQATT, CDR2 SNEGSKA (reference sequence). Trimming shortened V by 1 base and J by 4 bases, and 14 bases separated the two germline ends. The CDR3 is CSARVRESPYNEQFF. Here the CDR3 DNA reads TGCAGTGCTAGAGTCCGGGAGTCTCCGTACAATGAGCAGTTCTTC.

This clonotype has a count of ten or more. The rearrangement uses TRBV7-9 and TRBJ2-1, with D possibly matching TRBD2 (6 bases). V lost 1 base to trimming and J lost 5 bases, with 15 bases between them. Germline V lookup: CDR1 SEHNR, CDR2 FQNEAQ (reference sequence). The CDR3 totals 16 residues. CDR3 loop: CASSLVFSSSDNEQFF. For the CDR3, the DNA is TGTGCCAGCAGCTTAGTCTTCTCGTCTAGCGACAATGAGCAGTTCTTC. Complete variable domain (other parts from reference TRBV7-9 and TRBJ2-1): DTGVSQNPRHKITKRGQNVTFRCDPISEHNRLYWYRQTLGQGPEFLTYFQNEAQLEKSRLLSDRFSAERPKGSFSTLEIQRTEQGDSAMYLCASSLVFSSSDNEQFFGPGTRLTVL.

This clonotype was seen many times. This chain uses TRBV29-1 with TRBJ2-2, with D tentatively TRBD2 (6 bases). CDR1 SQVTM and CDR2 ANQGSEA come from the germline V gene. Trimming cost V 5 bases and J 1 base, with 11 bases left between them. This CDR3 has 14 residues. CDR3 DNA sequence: TGCAGCGTTCCGGGACTCAGGAACACCGGGGAGCTGTTTTTT. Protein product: CSVPGLRNTGELFF.

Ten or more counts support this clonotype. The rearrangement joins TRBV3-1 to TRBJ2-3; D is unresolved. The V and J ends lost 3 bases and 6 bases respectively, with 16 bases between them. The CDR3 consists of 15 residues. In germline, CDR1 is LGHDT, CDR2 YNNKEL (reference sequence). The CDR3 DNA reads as TGTGCCAGCAGCCATGGGCCCTCATATACCGATACGCAGTATTTT. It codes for CASSHGPSYTDTQYF.

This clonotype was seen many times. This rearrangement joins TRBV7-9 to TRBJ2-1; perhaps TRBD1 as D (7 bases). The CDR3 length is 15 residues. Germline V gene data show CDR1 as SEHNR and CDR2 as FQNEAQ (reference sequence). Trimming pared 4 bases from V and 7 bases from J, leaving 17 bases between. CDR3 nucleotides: TGTGCCAGCAGCTCGGAGGGCCAACAGGGGAATGAGCAGTTCTTC. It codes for CASSSEGQQGNEQFF.

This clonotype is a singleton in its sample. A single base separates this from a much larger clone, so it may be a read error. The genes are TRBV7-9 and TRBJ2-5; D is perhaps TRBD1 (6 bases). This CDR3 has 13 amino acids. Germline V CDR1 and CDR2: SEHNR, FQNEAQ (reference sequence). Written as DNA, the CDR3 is TGTGCCAGCAGTATGGACAGACAAGAGATCCAGTACTTC. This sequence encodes CASSMDRQEIQYF. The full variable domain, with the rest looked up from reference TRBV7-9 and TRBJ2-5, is DTGVSQNPRHKITKRGQNVTFRCDPISEHNRLYWYRQTLGQGPEFLTYFQNEAQLEKSRLLSDRFSAERPKGSFSTLEIQRTEQGDSAMYLCASSMDRQEIQYFGPGTRLLVL.

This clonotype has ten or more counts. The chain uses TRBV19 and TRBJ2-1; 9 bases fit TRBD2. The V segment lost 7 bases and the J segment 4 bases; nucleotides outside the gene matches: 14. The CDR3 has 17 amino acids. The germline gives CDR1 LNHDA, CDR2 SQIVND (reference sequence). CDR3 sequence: CASTTSPIAGVYNEQFF. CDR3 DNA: TGTGCCAGTACCACGTCACCTATAGCGGGAGTTTACAATGAGCAGTTCTTC.

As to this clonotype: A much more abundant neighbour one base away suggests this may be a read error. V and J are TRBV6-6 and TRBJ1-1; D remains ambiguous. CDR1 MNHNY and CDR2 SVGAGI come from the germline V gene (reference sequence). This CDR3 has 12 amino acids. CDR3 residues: CAGSYSGTEAFF. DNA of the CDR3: TGTGCCGGCAGTTACAGTGGCACTGAAGCTTTCTTT.

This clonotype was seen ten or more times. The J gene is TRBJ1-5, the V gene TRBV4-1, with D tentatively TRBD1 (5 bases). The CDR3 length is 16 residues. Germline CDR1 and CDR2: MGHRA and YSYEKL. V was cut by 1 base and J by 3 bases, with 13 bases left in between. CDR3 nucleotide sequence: TGCGCCAGCAGCCAAGCACTGGTAGGGGTCAATCAGCCCCAGCATTTT. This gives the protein CASSQALVGVNQPQHF.